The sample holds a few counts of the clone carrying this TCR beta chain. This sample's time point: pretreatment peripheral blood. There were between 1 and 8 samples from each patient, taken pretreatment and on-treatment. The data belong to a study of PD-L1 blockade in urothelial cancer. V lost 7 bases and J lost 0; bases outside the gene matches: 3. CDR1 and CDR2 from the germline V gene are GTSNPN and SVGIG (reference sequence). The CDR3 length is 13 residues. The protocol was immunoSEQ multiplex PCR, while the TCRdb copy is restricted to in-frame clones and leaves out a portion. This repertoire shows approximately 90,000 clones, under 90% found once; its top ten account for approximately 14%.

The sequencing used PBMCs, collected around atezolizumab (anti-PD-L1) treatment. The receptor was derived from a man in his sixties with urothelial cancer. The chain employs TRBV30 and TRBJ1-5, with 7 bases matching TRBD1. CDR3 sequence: CAFGTVSNQPQHF. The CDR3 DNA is TGTGCCTTTGGGACAGTTAGCAATCAGCCCCAGCATTTT.